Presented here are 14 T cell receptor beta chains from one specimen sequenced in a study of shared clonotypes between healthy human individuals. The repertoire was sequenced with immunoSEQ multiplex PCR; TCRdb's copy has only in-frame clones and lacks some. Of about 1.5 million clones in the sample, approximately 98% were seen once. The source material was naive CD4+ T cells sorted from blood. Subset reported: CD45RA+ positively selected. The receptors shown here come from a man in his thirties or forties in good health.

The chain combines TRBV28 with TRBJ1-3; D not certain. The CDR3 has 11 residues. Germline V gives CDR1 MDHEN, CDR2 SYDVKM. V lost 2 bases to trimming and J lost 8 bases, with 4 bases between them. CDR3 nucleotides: TGTGCCAGCAGTTTACGGGACACCATATATTTT. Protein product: CASSLRDTIYF.

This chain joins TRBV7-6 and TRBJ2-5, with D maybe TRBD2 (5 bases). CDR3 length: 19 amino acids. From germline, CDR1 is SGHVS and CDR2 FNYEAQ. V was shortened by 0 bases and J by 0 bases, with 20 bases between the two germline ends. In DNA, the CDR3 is TGTGCCAGCAGCTTAGCGCTATTGGAGTCCAGGAGGTACCAAGAGACCCAGTACTTC. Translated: CASSLALLESRRYQETQYF. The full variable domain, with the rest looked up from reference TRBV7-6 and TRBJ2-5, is GAGVSQSPRYKVTKRGQDVALRCDPISGHVSLYWYRQALGQGPEFLTYFNYEAQQDKSGLPNDRFSAERPEGSISTLTIQRTEQRDSAMYRCASSLALLESRRYQETQYFGPGTRLLVL.

CDR3 sequence reads: CASSTGTGGAETQYF. The CDR3 DNA sequence: TGTGCCAGCAGCACCGGGACAGGGGGCGCGGAGACCCAGTACTTC. J is TRBJ2-5 and V is TRBV7-9; TRBD1 aligns across 12 bases. Germline CDR1 and CDR2: SEHNR and FQNEAQ (reference sequence). The trim removed 5 bases at V and 5 bases at J, leaving 6 bases unmatched. CDR3 length equals 15 residues.

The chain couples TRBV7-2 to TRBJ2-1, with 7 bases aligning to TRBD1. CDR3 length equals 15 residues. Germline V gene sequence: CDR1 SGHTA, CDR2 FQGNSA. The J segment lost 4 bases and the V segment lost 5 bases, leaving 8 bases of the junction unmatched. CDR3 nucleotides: TGTGCCAGCAGCGGACCGGGACAGATATACAATGAGCAGTTCTTC. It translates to CASSGPGQIYNEQFF.

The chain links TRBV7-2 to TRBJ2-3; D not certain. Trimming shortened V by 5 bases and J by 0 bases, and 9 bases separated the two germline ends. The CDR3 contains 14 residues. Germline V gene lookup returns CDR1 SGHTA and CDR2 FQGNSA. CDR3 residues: CASSLYVSTDTQYF. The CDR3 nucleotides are TGTGCCAGCAGCCTCTATGTTAGCACAGATACGCAGTATTTT.

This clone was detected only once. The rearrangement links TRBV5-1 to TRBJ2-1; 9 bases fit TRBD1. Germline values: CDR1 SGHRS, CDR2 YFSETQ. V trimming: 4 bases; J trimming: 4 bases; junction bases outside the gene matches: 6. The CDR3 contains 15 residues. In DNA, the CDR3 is TGCGCCAGCAGCCCGGGGGGACAGGGATACAATGAGCAGTTCTTC. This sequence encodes CASSPGGQGYNEQFF.

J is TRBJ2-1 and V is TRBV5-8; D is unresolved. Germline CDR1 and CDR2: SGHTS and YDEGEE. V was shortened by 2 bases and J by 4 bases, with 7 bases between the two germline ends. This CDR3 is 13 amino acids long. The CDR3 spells CASSFDSYNEQFF. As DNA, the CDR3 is TGTGCCAGCAGCTTCGACTCTTACAATGAGCAGTTCTTC.

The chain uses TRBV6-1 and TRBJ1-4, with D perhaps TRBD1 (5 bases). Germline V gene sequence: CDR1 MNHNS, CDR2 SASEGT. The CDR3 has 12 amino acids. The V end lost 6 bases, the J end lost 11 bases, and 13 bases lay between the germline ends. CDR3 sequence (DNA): TGTGCCAGCAGGGCTCGGGGGGATAAACTGTTTTTT. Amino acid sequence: CASRARGDKLFF.

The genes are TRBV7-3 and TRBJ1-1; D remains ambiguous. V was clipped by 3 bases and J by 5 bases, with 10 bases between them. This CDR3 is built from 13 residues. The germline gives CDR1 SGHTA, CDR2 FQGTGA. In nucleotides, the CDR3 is TGTGCCAGCAGCTTCTCTCGGGGAACTGAAGCTTTCTTT. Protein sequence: CASSFSRGTEAFF.

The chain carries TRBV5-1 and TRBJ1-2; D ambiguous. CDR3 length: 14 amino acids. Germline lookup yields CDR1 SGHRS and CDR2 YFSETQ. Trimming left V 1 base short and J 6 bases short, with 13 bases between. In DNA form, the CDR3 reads TGCGCCAGCAGCTTGACCCACGGGTTGCATGGCTACACCTTC. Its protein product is CASSLTHGLHGYTF.

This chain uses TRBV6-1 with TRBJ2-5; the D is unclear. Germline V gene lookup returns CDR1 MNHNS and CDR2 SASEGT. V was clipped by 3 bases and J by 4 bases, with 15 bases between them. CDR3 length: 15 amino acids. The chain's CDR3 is CASSEEGEVGETQYF. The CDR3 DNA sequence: TGTGCCAGCAGTGAGGAAGGTGAGGTAGGAGAGACCCAGTACTTC.

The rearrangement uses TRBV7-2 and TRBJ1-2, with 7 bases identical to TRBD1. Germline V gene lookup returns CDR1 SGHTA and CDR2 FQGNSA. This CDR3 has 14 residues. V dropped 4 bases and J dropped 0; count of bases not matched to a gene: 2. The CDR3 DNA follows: TGTGCCAGCAGCTCGACAGGGCCTAACTATGGCTACACCTTC. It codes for CASSSTGPNYGYTF.

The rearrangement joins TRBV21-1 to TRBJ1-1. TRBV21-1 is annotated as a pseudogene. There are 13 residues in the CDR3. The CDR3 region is CASSKGGRTEAFF. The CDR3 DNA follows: TGTGCCAGCAGCAAAGGAGGCAGAACTGAAGCTTTCTTT.

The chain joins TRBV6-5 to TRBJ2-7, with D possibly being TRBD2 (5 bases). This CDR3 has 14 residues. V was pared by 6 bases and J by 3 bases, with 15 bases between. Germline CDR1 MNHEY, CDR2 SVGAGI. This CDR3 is CASRTALGDYEQYF. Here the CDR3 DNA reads TGTGCCAGCAGGACTGCCCTGGGAGACTACGAGCAGTACTTC.